This T cell receptor beta chain was obtained from a study of blood T cell repertoires in COVID-19 (TCRdb year 2020). In the study overall: Samples from collaborators originated in the United States, Italy and Spain and spanned both the acute and convalescent phases of COVID-19. The prospective study material was composed of cDNA or gDNA derived from T cells, B-cell-depleted T cells, or PBMCs. The dataset comprised deeply sampled blood TCRbeta repertoires from subjects exposed to, actively infected with, or recovered from COVID-19. The repertoires were made available in a free public database intended to serve as a resource for research on the immune response to SARS-CoV-2. The samples were drawn from the first 160 participants of the ongoing ImmuneRACE study and from 950 to 1,500 subjects provided by 6 global collaborators. Sample metadata almost always included a de-identified subject ID, COVID-19 status, age in years and sex. HLA class I and class II types, where available, came from metadata supplied by the sample provider rather than from assay-based typing. The investigation overall reported the following: The amount of clinical and demographic metadata varied by source and participant and was provided uncurated.

Counted from cysteine to phenylalanine, this CDR3 has 12 amino acids. Just the 36-base CDR3 DNA is kept, in frame starting at base 1. Between the V and J ends, shortened by 4 bases and 10 bases respectively, the junction contains 12 bases. The CDR1 and CDR2 encoded by the germline V gene are SGHRS and YFSETQ. TCRbeta CDR3 regions were amplified from genomic DNA by means of the immunoSEQ Assay, a bias-controlled multiplex PCR. As for the authors' bioinformatics: Nucleated cell counts per sample were estimated from amplification of reference gene primers within the assay. To quantify the absolute abundance of each unique TCRbeta CDR3 rearrangement, sequence reads were collapsed and filtered. Productive Simpson clonality was computed per sample as the square root of Simpson's diversity index over productive rearrangements. Held by TCRdb, this immuneACCESS table contains in-frame sequences only and omits some clones. Under half of the omission traces to an unresolved V gene where checked; the cause of the rest is unknown. The V and J calls and the clone size are those of that table, but D and trimming were determined from the DNA. This sample gives around 220,000 clones in total; roughly 80% of them show up just once. Clones ranked in the top ten supply around 7.8% of the sample.

One collaborating source in Seattle enrolled patients while the patients were actively infected and followed the patients over time throughout the course of disease. Collaborating institutions collected whole blood in K2EDTA tubes following their own protocols. For TCRbeta analysis, collaborators shipped samples in one of three forms: frozen whole blood, isolated PBMCs, or DNA extracted from either of those sample types. A note on this clone: It lacks a known antigen. It has no much larger one-base neighbor in the sample; base qualities were not kept.

The sequence derives from a woman aged 80 or older with COVID-19, enrolled during active disease. Sequenced: peripheral blood. The chain was built from TRBV5-1 and TRBJ2-1, with the identity of the D gene unclear. The CDR3 protein: CASSQPEEEQFF. The nucleotide sequence is TGCGCCAGCAGCCAACCCGAGGAAGAGCAGTTCTTC.